This entry concerns a single T cell receptor (beta chain). V lost 2 bases, J lost 0 bases, and 19 bases lay in between. The V gene's germline CDR1 is SGHAT and CDR2 FQNNGV. The CDR3 runs to 18 residues. This record belongs to a study of blood T cell repertoires in COVID-19. Looking at the study overall: Samples came from the United States, Italy and Spain, spanning acute and convalescent COVID-19. In each case, the material was cDNA or gDNA derived from T cells, B-cell-depleted T cells, or PBMCs.

How the authors handled the data: Quantification of nucleated cells was approximated via reference gene primer amplification. Assay used: immunoSEQ multiplex PCR; TCRdb lists only in-frame clones, some missing. V and J calls and clone size come straight from that table; D and trimming were deduced from the DNA. The table includes about 150,000 clones, around 90% detected once. The TCR sequence derives from a woman of 80 years or more with COVID-19, enrolled during active disease. The chain has TRBV11-2 and TRBJ1-1; tentative D call: TRBD1 (5 bases). Specimen: peripheral blood. The CDR3 bases are TGTGCCAGCAGCTTAAAGGGGTCCATTAGCCGTATGAACACTGAAGCTTTCTTT. Protein sequence: CASSLKGSISRMNTEAFF.